This T cell receptor beta chain was identified during a study of blood T cell repertoires in COVID-19 (TCRdb year 2020). For the study in its entirety: Samples covering the acute and convalescent phases of COVID-19 were provided by collaborators in the United States, Italy and Spain. HLA class I and class II types, where available, came from metadata supplied by the sample provider rather than from assay-based typing. Samples were obtained from the ongoing ImmuneRACE study (first 160 participants) and from about 1,300 subjects provided by 6 global collaborators. Sample metadata almost always included a de-identified subject ID, COVID-19 status, age in years and sex. Subjects who had been exposed to COVID-19, were actively infected with it, or had recovered from it provided the deeply sampled blood TCRbeta repertoires that made up the dataset. A freely available public database, intended as a resource for researchers studying the immune response to SARS-CoV-2, is where the repertoires were released. The prospective study material was composed of cDNA or gDNA derived from T cells, B-cell-depleted T cells, or PBMCs.

TCRbeta CDR3 regions were amplified from genomic DNA by means of the immunoSEQ Assay, a bias-controlled multiplex PCR. As for the authors' bioinformatics: The number of nucleated cells in each sample was estimated by amplification of reference gene primers within the assay. Sequence reads were collapsed and filtered to measure the absolute abundance of every unique TCRbeta CDR3 rearrangement. For each sample, productive Simpson clonality was calculated as the square root of Simpson's diversity index over productive rearrangements. The table was pulled from immuneACCESS by TCRdb, which kept in-frame rearrangements only. Such tables lose some clones; where checked, under half of the loss comes from unresolved V genes, and the rest has no known cause. Clone size and the V and J calls come from that table; the DNA yielded D and trimming. This sample has roughly 260,000 clones in its table, and around 86% of those were observed once. The ten largest clones represent roughly 9.8% of the sample.

Note on this clone: No antigen is known for it. Base-call qualities are not available, and no considerably larger clone is one nucleotide away.

The CDR3, cysteine through phenylalanine, is 15 amino acids long. CDR3 DNA only is kept here, 45 bases in frame from base 1. CDR1 and CDR2 were assigned from the germline V gene as ENHRY and SYGVKD. The germline V end is reduced by 10 bases and the J end by 3 bases; junction bases left unmatched: 15. Results and caveats for the whole study, not just this receptor: How much clinical and demographic metadata was included differed by source and by participant, and the metadata was provided uncurated.

A second Seattle source provided samples from volunteer blood donors who had recovered from COVID-19. Whole blood was collected in K2EDTA tubes by collaborating institutions according to the institutions' own protocols. For TCRbeta analysis, collaborator samples were shipped as frozen whole blood, as isolated PBMCs, or as DNA extracted from either sample type. Source material: peripheral blood. The receptor's source is a man aged 35 to 55 who had recovered from COVID-19. This sequence uses TRBV10-3 and TRBJ2-7, and TRBD1 aligns with 7 junction nucleotides. The CDR3 region reads CATLSTGQIDYEQYF. The nucleotides are TGTGCCACCCTCTCAACGGGACAGATAGACTACGAGCAGTACTTC.